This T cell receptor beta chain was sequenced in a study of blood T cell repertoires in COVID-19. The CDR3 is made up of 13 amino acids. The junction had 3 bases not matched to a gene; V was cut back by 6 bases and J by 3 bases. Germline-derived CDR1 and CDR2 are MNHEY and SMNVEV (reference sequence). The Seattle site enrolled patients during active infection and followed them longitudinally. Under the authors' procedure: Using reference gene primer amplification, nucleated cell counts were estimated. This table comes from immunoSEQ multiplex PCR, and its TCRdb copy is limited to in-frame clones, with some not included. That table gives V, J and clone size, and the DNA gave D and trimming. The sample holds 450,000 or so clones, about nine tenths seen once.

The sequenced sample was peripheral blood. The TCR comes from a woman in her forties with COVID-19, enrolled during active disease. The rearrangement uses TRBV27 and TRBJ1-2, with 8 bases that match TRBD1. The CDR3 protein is CASRPGGYYGYTF. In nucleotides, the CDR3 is TGTGCCAGCAGACCAGGGGGCTACTATGGCTACACCTTC.